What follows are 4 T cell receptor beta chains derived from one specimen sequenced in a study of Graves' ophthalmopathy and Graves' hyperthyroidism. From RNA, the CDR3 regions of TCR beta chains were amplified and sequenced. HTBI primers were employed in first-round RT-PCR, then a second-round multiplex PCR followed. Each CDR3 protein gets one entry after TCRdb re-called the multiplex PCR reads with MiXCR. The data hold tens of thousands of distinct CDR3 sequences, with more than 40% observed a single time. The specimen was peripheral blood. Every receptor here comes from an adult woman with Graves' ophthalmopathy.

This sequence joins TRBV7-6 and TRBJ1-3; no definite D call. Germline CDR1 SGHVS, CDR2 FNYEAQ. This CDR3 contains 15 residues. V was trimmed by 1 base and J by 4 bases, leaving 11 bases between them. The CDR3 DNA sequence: TGTGCCAGCAGCTTAGAGGGCAATAGGGGAAACACCATATATTTT. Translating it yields CASSLEGNRGNTIYF.

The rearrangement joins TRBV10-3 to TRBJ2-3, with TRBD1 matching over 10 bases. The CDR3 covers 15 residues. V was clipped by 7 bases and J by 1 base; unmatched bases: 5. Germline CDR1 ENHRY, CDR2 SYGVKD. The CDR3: CAITGGTGGTDTQYF. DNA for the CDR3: TGTGCCATCACCGGCGGGACAGGGGGCACAGATACGCAGTATTTT.

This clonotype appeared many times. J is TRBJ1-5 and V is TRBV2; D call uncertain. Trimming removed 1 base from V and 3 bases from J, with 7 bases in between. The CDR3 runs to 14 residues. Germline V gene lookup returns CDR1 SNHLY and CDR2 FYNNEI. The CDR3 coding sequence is TGTGCCAGCAGTGAAGGGGCAGTCAATCAGCCCCAGCATTTT. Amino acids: CASSEGAVNQPQHF. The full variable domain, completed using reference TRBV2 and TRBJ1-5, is EPEVTQTPSHQVTQMGQEVILRCVPISNHLYFYWYRQILGQKVEFLVSFYNNEISEKSEIFDDQFSVERPDGSNFTLKIRSTKLEDSAMYFCASSEGAVNQPQHFGDGTRLSIL.

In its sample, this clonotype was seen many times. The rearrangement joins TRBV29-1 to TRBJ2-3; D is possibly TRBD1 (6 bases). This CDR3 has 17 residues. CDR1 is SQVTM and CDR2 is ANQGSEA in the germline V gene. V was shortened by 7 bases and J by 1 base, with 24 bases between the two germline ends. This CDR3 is CSAQYGQGRSGTDTQYF. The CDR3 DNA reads TGCAGCGCTCAATACGGTCAGGGGCGCTCGGGCACAGATACGCAGTATTTT.